The source of this T cell receptor (beta chain) is a study of blood T cell repertoires in COVID-19. This CDR3 comprises 13 residues. Losses at the gene ends were 4 bases for V and 10 bases for J; bases not matched to a gene: 6. The germline CDR1 and CDR2 sequences are KGHDR and SFDVKD. Produced via immunoSEQ multiplex PCR; TCRdb's table is partial and in-frame only. The table has 250,000 or so clones, around 90% seen once. The chain uses TRBV24-1 and TRBJ2-1; 7 bases fit TRBD2. The specimen was PBMCs or T cells enriched from blood (not recorded which). The sequence was collected from a woman aged 40 to 50 who had been exposed to COVID-19. The CDR3 DNA reads TGTGCCACCAGTGAGTCTAGCGGCCGGGAGCAGTTCTTC. Translating it yields CATSESSGREQFF.